This T cell receptor beta chain was identified in a study of T-cell memory formation after mild COVID-19 (dated by TCRdb to the early 2020s). Study-wide context: TCR sequence clusters from the two donors were largely donor specific. The cohort was made up of two young adult volunteers, one female and one male, who were previously healthy. In a couple of donors, T-cell clones that expanded and contracted after mild COVID-19 were tracked by sequencing TCRalpha and TCRbeta repertoires over time.

This clonotype was seen many times. No antigen is known for it. Base qualities were left out, and no much larger clone turns up one base away. The sequencing machine was an Illumina NovaSeq 6000. Using 5'RACE with constant-segment primers, TCRalpha and TCRbeta cDNA libraries were constructed, with sample barcodes and unique molecular identifiers added in the process. RNA was extracted from every sample with Trizol reagent. Amplification of the libraries took two PCR steps, and the second step added a second sample barcode plus Illumina TruSeq adapters. The libraries were sequenced on an Illumina NovaSeq using 2 x 150 bp paired-end reads. In the source study's methods: Demultiplexing of reads and collapsing into UMI-guided consensus sequences were performed with migec v1.2.7. Using mixcr v2.1.11, the UMI consensuses were aligned to TRA and TRB V and J templates and assembled into clonotypes. A clonotype was counted as expanded or contracted only when both edgeR and NoisET called the clonotype significant, with the noise models trained on biological replicates. For edgeR calls, a false discovery rate-adjusted p below 0.01 and a log2 fold-change threshold of 1 were applied. As an exploratory analysis of dynamics, max-normalized trajectories of the 1000 most abundant clonotypes were examined with PCA combined with hierarchical clustering. The CD4 or CD8 phenotype of responding clones was assigned using the separately sequenced CD4+ and CD8+ repertoires. The public sequencing data were trimmed at Q25 with fastp and processed into clonotypes with MiXCR by TCRdb, which kept only in-frame beta chains. Every entry covers one CDR3 protein and lists the most common genes and DNA from its rows. TCRdb's processing, not the study's, gives the V and J calls here. The sample table lists about 100,000 distinct CDR3 sequences, approximately 10% of them with a count of one. The top ten clones comprise about two fifths of the sample.

PBMCs were isolated by Ficoll-Paque density gradient centrifugation. Results the study describes overall, beyond this receptor: Clones contracting from day 15 to 85 had balanced CD4/CD8 phenotypes, while a second wave expanding from day 15 to 37 was biased towards CD4+. SARS-CoV-2 specificity was not confirmed for the second-wave clones peaking on day 37. The detection of some responding clones in pre-infection memory suggests that pre-existing cross-reactive memory T cells joined the SARS-CoV-2 response. Only two mild cases were covered in the study, and larger cohorts including severe cases with pre-infection samples were considered necessary. Contracting CD4+ clones appeared mostly in the CM and EM memory subsets, whereas CD8+ clones were enriched in EMRA.

This receptor was obtained from a young man who had mild COVID-19 (a few samples of this study predate the infection). The sample titles of this study are shuffled in the database, so cell type and time point are left out; the donor was told from shared clones. Material for sequencing was PBMCs or a T cell subset sorted from them (not recorded which).

The nucleotide sequence is given as TGTGCCAGCAGTTCTGGGGACAGGGGCGCCGGGGAGCTGTTTTTT. It specifies CASSSGDRGAGELFF. Recombination linked TRBV5-8 to TRBJ2-2, and TRBD1 matches 10 of the central bases. From the germline V gene, CDR1 is SGHTS and CDR2 is YDEGEE. Trimming takes 5 bases off V and 6 bases off J; junction bases not matched to a gene: 7. Counted from cysteine to phenylalanine, this CDR3 has 15 amino acids. The sequence is cut down to CDR3 DNA, 45 bases in frame from base 1.